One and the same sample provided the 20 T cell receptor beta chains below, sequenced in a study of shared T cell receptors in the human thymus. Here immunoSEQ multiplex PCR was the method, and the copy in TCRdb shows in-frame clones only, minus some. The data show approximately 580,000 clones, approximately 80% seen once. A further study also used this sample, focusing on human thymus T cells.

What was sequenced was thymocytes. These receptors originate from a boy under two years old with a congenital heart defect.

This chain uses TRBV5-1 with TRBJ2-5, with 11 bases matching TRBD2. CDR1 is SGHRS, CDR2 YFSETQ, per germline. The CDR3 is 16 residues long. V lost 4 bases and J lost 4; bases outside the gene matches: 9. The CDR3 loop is CASSLPGLAAGETQYF. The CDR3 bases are TGCGCCAGCAGCCTACCGGGACTAGCGGCTGGAGAGACCCAGTACTTC.

In DNA, the CDR3 is TGTGCCAGCATCCCACGAAAGGGGGCAAATGAAAAACTGTTTTTT. Its translation: CASIPRKGANEKLFF. V and J are TRBV4-2 and TRBJ1-4, with TRBD1 identical over 7 bases. The CDR3 covers 15 residues. The ends lost 7 bases at V and 5 bases at J; junction bases unmatched: 10. Germline CDR1 and CDR2: LGHNA and YNFKEQ.

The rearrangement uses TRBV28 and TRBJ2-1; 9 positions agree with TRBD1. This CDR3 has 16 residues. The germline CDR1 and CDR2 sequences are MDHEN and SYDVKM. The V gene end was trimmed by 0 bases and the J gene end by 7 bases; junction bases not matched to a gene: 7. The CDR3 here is CASSLWKGQGLNEQFF. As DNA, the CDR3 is TGTGCCAGCAGTTTATGGAAGGGACAGGGCCTAAATGAGCAGTTCTTC. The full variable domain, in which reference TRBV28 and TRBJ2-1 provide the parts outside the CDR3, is DVKVTQSSRYLVKRTGEKVFLECVQDMDHENMFWYRQDPGLGLRLIYFSYDVKMKEKGDIPEGYSVSREKKERFSLILESASTNQTSMYLCASSLWKGQGLNEQFFGPGTRLTVL.

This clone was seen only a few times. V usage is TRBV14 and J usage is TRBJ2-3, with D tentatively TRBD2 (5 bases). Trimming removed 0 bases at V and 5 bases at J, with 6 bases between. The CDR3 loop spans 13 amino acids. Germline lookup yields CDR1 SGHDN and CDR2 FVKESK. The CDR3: CASSQDEGDTQYF. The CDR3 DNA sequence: TGTGCCAGCAGCCAAGATGAGGGAGATACGCAGTATTTT.

CDR3 residues: CASSSSRRAYNEQFF. CDR3 DNA: TGTGCCAGCAGTTCCTCCCGCCGGGCCTACAATGAGCAGTTCTTC. This rearrangement joins TRBV27 to TRBJ2-1; the D is unclear. Germline V gene lookup returns CDR1 MNHEY and CDR2 SMNVEV (reference sequence). This CDR3 region has 15 residues. The V end lost 4 bases, the J end lost 2 bases, and 12 bases lay between the germline ends.

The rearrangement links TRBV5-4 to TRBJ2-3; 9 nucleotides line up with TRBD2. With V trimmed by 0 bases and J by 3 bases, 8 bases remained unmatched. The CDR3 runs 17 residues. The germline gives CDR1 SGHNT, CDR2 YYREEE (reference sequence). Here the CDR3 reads CASSLVAGGPGTDTQYF. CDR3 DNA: TGTGCCAGCAGCTTGGTGGCGGGAGGGCCGGGGACAGATACGCAGTATTTT.

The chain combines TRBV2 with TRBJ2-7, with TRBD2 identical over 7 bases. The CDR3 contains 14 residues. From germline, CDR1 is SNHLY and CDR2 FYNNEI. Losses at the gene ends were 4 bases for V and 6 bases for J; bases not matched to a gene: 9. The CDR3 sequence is CASSGREVGSEQYF. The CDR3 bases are TGTGCCAGCAGTGGTCGGGAGGTAGGGTCCGAGCAGTACTTC.

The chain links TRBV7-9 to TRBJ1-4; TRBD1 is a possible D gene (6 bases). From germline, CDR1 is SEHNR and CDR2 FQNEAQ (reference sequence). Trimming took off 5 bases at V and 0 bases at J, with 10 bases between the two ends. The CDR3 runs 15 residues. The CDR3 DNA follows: TGTGCCAGCAGCCCTCGACAGGCAACTAATGAAAAACTGTTTTTT. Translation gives CASSPRQATNEKLFF.

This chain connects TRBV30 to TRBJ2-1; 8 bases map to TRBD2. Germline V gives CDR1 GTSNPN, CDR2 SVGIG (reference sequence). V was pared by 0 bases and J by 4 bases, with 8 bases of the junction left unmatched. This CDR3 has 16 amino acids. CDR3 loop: CAWSVRGGRPYNEQFF. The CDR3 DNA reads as TGTGCCTGGAGTGTACGTGGCGGGAGGCCATACAATGAGCAGTTCTTC. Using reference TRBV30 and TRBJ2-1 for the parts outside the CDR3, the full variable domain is SQTIHQWPATLVQPVGSPLSLECTVEGTSNPNLYWYRQAAGRGLQLLFYSVGIGQISSEVPQNLSASRPQDRQFILSSKKLLLSDSGFYLCAWSVRGGRPYNEQFFGPGTRLTVL.

CDR3 loop: CASSDAGRSTDTQYF. DNA for the CDR3: TGTGCCAGCAGTGACGCGGGCAGAAGTACAGATACGCAGTATTTT. This chain links TRBV6-4 with TRBJ2-3, with a tentative D call TRBD2 (5 bases). The CDR3 loop spans 15 amino acids. Between the trimmed V and J ends, which lost 2 bases and 3 bases, there was a span of 12 bases. Per germline, CDR1 MRHNA and CDR2 SNTAGT.

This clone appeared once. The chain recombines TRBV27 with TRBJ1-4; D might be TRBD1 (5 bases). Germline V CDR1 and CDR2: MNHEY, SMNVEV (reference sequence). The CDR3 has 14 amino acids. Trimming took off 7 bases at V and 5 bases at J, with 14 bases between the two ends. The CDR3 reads CASKVPGRNEKLFF. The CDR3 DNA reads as TGTGCCAGCAAGGTGCCAGGGCGGAATGAAAAACTGTTTTTT.

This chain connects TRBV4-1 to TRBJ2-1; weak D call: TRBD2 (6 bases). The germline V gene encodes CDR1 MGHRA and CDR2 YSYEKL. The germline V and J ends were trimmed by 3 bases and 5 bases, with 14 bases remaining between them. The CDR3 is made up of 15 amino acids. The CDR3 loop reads CASSQEGKTNNEQFF. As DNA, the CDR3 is TGCGCCAGCAGCCAGGAGGGAAAGACCAACAATGAGCAGTTCTTC.

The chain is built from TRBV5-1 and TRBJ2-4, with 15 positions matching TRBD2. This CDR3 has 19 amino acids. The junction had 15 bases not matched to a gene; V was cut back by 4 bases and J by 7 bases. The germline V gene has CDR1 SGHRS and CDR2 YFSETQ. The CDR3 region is CASSPGTSGRPPERNIQYF. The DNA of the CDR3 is TGCGCCAGCAGCCCGGGGACTAGCGGGAGGCCACCCGAGCGGAACATTCAGTACTTC.

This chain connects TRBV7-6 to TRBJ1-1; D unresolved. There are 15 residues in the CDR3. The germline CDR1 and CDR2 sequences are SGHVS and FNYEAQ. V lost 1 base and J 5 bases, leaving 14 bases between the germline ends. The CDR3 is CASSLESHRSTEAFF. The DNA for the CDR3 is TGTGCCAGCAGCTTAGAGTCCCACAGATCAACTGAAGCTTTCTTT.

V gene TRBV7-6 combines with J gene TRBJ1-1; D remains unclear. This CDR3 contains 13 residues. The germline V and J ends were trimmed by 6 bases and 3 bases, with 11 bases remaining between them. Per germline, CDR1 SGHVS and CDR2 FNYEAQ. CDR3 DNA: TGTGCCAGCAGGTTTCGGGGTGACACTGAAGCTTTCTTT. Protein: CASRFRGDTEAFF.

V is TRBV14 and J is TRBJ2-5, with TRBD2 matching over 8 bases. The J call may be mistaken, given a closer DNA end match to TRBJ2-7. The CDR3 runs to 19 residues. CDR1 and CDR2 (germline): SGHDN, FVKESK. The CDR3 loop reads CASSQSTGTRKNIKYEQYF. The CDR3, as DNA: TGTGCCAGCAGCCAATCTACGGGGACTAGGAAGAACATAAAGTACGAGCAGTACTTC.

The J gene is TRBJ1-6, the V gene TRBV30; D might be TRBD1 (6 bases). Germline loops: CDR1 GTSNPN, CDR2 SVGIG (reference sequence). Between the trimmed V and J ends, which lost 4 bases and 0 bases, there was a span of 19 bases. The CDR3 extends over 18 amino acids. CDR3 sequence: CAWKGEIYESSYNSPLHF. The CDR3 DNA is TGTGCCTGGAAGGGGGAAATTTACGAGAGCTCCTATAATTCACCCCTCCACTTT.

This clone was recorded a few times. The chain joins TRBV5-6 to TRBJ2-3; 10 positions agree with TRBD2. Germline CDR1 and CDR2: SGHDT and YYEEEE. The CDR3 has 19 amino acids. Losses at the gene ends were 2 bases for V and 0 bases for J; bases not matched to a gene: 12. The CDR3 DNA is TGTGCCAGCAGCTTCTGGACTAGCGGAGAGACAACTAGCACAGATACGCAGTATTTT. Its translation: CASSFWTSGETTSTDTQYF.

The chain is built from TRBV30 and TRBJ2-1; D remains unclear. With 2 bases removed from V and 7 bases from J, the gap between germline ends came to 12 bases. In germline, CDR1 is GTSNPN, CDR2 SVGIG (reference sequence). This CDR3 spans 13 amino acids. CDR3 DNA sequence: TGTGCCTGGAGTCGGAGCGAGACTAATGAGCAGTTCTTC. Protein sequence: CAWSRSETNEQFF. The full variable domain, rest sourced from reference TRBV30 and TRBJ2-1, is SQTIHQWPATLVQPVGSPLSLECTVEGTSNPNLYWYRQAAGRGLQLLFYSVGIGQISSEVPQNLSASRPQDRQFILSSKKLLLSDSGFYLCAWSRSETNEQFFGPGTRLTVL.

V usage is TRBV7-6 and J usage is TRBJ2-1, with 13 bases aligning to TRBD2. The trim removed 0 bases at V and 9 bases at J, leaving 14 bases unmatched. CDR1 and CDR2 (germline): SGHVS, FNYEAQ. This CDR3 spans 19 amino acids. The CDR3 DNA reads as TGTGCCAGCAGCTTAGCGATAGGACTAGCGGGAGAGGTCGATTCTGAGCAGTTCTTC. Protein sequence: CASSLAIGLAGEVDSEQFF.